The present TCR beta chain was sequenced within a study of blood T cell repertoires in COVID-19. TCRdb's table, derived via immunoSEQ multiplex PCR, lists solely in-frame clones and lacks some. The sample consists of 60,000 to 75,000 clones, just over 85% of them appearing once. CDR1 SGHTA and CDR2 FQGNSA come from the germline V gene. This CDR3 is built from 14 residues. Trimming stripped 5 bases from V and 5 bases from J, with 13 bases between. The sequencing input was peripheral blood. The V and J genes are TRBV7-2 and TRBJ1-5; perhaps TRBD1 as D (5 bases). This TCR came from a human donor in a cohort sampled during active COVID-19. The CDR3: CASSGGRGDQPQHF. As DNA, the CDR3 is TGTGCCAGCAGCGGCGGGAGGGGCGATCAGCCCCAGCATTTT.